A selection of T cell receptor beta chains follows, all from one sample in a study of cytomegalovirus exposure and HLA in healthy donors. The repertoire was sequenced with immunoSEQ multiplex PCR; TCRdb's copy has only in-frame clones and lacks some. The sample includes fewer than 100,000 clones, about 79% of them seen just once. The source material was PBMCs. Receptors were obtained from a female donor in good health and CMV-seronegative. Both conserved end residues are part of each CDR3. Fields, in order: D gene, clone size, J gene, CDR3 length, V gene, CDR3 DNA, CDR3 protein. D genes are given only for firm matches. Size is stated for part of the rows, as once, few or many counts, or as a class when the clone is expanded.

>.|few|TRBJ1-1|13|TRBV7-9
TGTGCCAGCAGCCCCGTCGGGGGGACTGAAGCTTTCTTT
CASSPVGGTEAFF
>.|.|TRBJ1-5|15|TRBV7-2
TGTGCCAGCAGCTTTGGCGCGGGGGGCAATCAGCCCCAGCATTTT
CASSFGAGGNQPQHF
>TRBD1|.|TRBJ2-5|16|TRBV5-1
TGCGCCAGCAGCATCGGACAGGGGGTCGGCCAAGAGACCCAGTACTTC
CASSIGQGVGQETQYF
>.|.|TRBJ1-4|11|TRBV30
TGTGCCTGGAGTACTCTTGAAAAACTGTTTTTT
CAWSTLEKLFF
>.|.|TRBJ1-4|14|TRBV28
TGTGCCAGCAGCACAGATGCAACTAATGAAAAACTGTTTTTT
CASSTDATNEKLFF
>.|once|TRBJ1-5|14|TRBV5-6
TGTGCCAGCAGCTTGGTGGGAGCCGGGCAGCCCCAGCATTTT
CASSLVGAGQPQHF
>TRBD1|.|TRBJ1-5|18|TRBV7-9
TGTGCCAGCAGCTGGGACAGAGGGGATGGGTATAGCAATCAGCCCCAGCATTTT
CASSWDRGDGYSNQPQHF
>.|.|TRBJ2-2|15|TRBV5-1
TGCGCCAGCAGCTTGGCTACAGGGAACACCGGGGAGCTGTTTTTT
CASSLATGNTGELFF
>TRBD2|.|TRBJ2-7|15|TRBV4-2
TGTGCCAGCAGCCAAGCGCCGGGACTAGCCTACGAGCAGTACTTC
CASSQAPGLAYEQYF
>.|.|TRBJ1-1|13|TRBV11-2
TGTGCCAGCAGCTTAGATCTAACTATTGAAGCTTTCTTT
CASSLDLTIEAFF
>TRBD2|few|TRBJ2-1|16|TRBV6-5
TGTGCCAGCAGTTCGTTATGGACTAGCGGGGGCAATGAGCAGTTCTTC
CASSSLWTSGGNEQFF
>.|.|TRBJ1-6|14|TRBV25-1
TGTGCCAGCACGCTGGGCCAGTTCAATTCACCCCTCCACTTT
CASTLGQFNSPLHF
>.|.|TRBJ2-5|16|TRBV5-1
TGCGCCAGCAGCTTTCGGACAGGAGGGGCCAAAGAGACCCAGTACTTC
CASSFRTGGAKETQYF
>.|.|TRBJ2-3|16|TRBV5-1
TGCGCCAGCAGCGCCCCGGGACTTCGTGGGGCAGATACGCAGTATTTT
CASSAPGLRGADTQYF